This T cell receptor (beta chain) was captured in a study of blood T cell repertoires in COVID-19. Looking at the study overall: Acute and convalescent COVID-19 samples came from the United States, Italy and Spain. T cells, B-cell-depleted T cells, or PBMCs supplied cDNA or gDNA.

Authors' methods: The authors estimated nucleated cell counts from reference gene primer amplification. Clones were sequenced by immunoSEQ multiplex PCR, and TCRdb holds only the in-frame ones, with some missing. Clone size and the V and J calls come from that table; the DNA yielded D and trimming. The sample records 250,000 to 300,000 clones, 85% to 90% being singletons. The germline V gene encodes CDR1 GTSNPN and CDR2 SVGIG (reference sequence). The trim removed 0 bases at V and 7 bases at J, leaving 14 bases unmatched. CDR3 length: 17 residues. The receptor was derived from a man aged 18-30 years with active or convalescent COVID-19. V and J are TRBV30 and TRBJ2-1, with TRBD2 matching over 8 bases. The sample consisted of peripheral blood. The CDR3 protein is CAWSVFFSGGTKNEQFF. The CDR3 DNA follows: TGTGCCTGGAGTGTATTCTTTTCGGGGGGGACTAAGAATGAGCAGTTCTTC.